This T cell receptor beta chain came from a study of beta chain features in type 1 diabetes. About the research overall: Cell yields, age and gender were similar between patients and healthy donors.

Study conclusions and caveats: cDNA-based reads could over-represent cells with high TCR expression. Significant though moderate, a shortening of TCRB CDR3s appeared in all four CD4+ subsets of Type 1 diabetes patients.

This clone was found a few times. Its antigen remains unknown. Only one heparinised blood draw was taken per donor, and its volume averaged around 100 mL. The investigators reverse transcribed all of the isolated RNA, so they sequenced expressed TCRB transcripts. Samples of naive, central memory and regulatory T cells yielded a mean of about 3.7 million reads. The assay was immunoSEQ multiplex PCR, and TCRdb's table has in-frame clones only and misses some. Found here are 280,000 or so clones, 15% of them singletons; the top ten hold more than 0.015%. The clonotype originates from a man aged 18 to 29 with type 1 diabetes. Sequencing was performed on naive CD4+ T cells from blood.

CDR3 loop: CASSLGQGVDTEAFF. Here the CDR3 DNA reads TGTGCCAGCAGCTTGGGTCAGGGGGTCGACACTGAAGCTTTCTTT. The chain links TRBV5-4 to TRBJ1-1; 7 bases fit TRBD1. The germline V gene has CDR1 SGHNT and CDR2 YYREEE (reference sequence). J was trimmed by 3 bases and V by 0 bases; bases with no gene match: 5. This CDR3 has 15 residues.